These T cell receptor beta chains were read from a single sample in a study of CD8 T cells in ankylosing spondylitis. TCRdb recomputed calls from the 5' RACE reads with MiXCR, one row per CDR3 protein. Among about 360,000 distinct CDR3 sequences, roughly 15% were seen once, and the ten largest hold 0.9% to 1.2%. Sequencing used blood, either unsorted or a sorted T cell fraction (not recorded which). These receptors originate from a male donor with ankylosing spondylitis or in good health (not recorded which). Both conserved end residues are part of each CDR3. The D gene is left open where the match is weak. Some rows have no size entry. The others give once, few or many, or a class for an expanded clone.

V	J	size	D	CDR3	DNA
TRBV5-1	TRBJ2-1	NA	NA	CASSSSLNSPSSYNEQFF	TGCGCCAGCAGCTCCAGTTTGAATAGCCCGAGCTCCTACAATGAGCAGTTCTTC
TRBV9	TRBJ2-4	NA	NA	CASSALASQNIQYF	TGTGCCAGCAGCGCACTAGCCTCCCAAAACATTCAGTACTTC
TRBV5-6	TRBJ1-3	NA	TRBD1	CASSRTGQGNTIYF	TGTGCCAGCAGCCGGACAGGACAAGGAAACACCATATATTTT
TRBV18	TRBJ2-2	NA	TRBD2	CASSPRLAVNTGELFF	TGTGCCAGCTCACCTCGACTAGCGGTGAACACCGGGGAGCTGTTTTTT
TRBV30	TRBJ2-1	NA	NA	CAWSDQGIEQFF	TGTGCCTGGAGTGACCAGGGGATTGAGCAGTTCTTC
TRBV20-1	TRBJ2-5	few	TRBD2	CSAITSGGARETQYF	TGCAGTGCTATCACTAGCGGGGGGGCCAGAGAGACCCAGTACTTC
TRBV10-3	TRBJ2-7	NA	NA	CAISDGDISSYEQYF	TGTGCCATCAGTGACGGGGACATCAGCTCCTACGAGCAGTACTTC
TRBV4-2	TRBJ1-4	NA	NA	CASSQDQAGLTNEKLFF	TGTGCCAGCAGCCAAGATCAAGCGGGGTTGACTAATGAAAAACTGTTTTTT
TRBV18	TRBJ1-1	many	NA	CASSPTVRNTEAFF	TGTGCCAGCTCACCGACCGTTAGGAACACTGAAGCTTTCTTT
TRBV4-1	TRBJ2-3	NA	NA	CASSQVGTTFTQYF	TGCGCCAGCAGCCAAGTCGGGACGACCTTTACGCAGTATTTT
TRBV10-3	TRBJ2-1	NA	NA	CAISPVDSYNEQFF	TGTGCCATCAGTCCCGTGGACTCTTACAATGAGCAGTTCTTC
TRBV12-3/TRBV12-4	TRBJ1-5	few	TRBD1	CASSIDRVRNQPQHF	TGTGCCAGCAGTATAGACAGGGTACGCAATCAGCCCCAGCATTTT
TRBV12-3/TRBV12-4	TRBJ2-5	few	TRBD1	CASSRDRINQYF	TGTGCCAGCAGCCGGGACAGGATAAACCAGTACTTC
TRBV20-1	TRBJ2-7	once	TRBD2	CSASASGRSYEQYF	TGCAGTGCTAGCGCTAGCGGGAGGTCTTACGAGCAGTACTTC
TRBV5-1	TRBJ2-3	few	TRBD1	CASSKPGQSTDTQYF	TGCGCCAGCAGCAAGCCGGGACAGAGCACAGATACGCAGTATTTT
TRBV28	TRBJ2-7	many	NA	CASSWGSYEQYF	TGTGCCAGCAGTTGGGGGTCCTACGAGCAGTACTTC
TRBV5-1	TRBJ1-2	NA	TRBD1	CASSRSDRAYGYTF	TGCGCCAGCAGCCGATCGGACAGGGCGTATGGCTACACCTTC
TRBV4-1	TRBJ2-5	NA	TRBD1	CASSQMDRDQETQYF	TGCGCCAGCAGCCAGATGGACAGGGACCAAGAGACCCAGTACTTC
TRBV7-8	TRBJ1-5	few	NA	CASSLVTTGQPQHF	TGTGCCAGCAGCTTAGTCACTACAGGCCAGCCCCAGCATTTT
TRBV20-1	TRBJ2-3	few	NA	CSARTRADTQYF	TGCAGTGCTAGAACTCGGGCAGATACGCAGTATTTT
TRBV7-9	TRBJ2-7	NA	NA	CASSFRDTTYEQYF	TGTGCCAGCAGCTTCCGGGACACGACCTACGAGCAGTACTTC
TRBV12-3/TRBV12-4	TRBJ2-3	NA	TRBD1	CASSTSFWDSPTDTQYF	TGTGCCAGCAGCACCTCATTCTGGGACAGCCCCACAGATACGCAGTATTTT
TRBV6-2/TRBV6-3	TRBJ2-1	few	NA	CASSYGEWNEQFF	TGTGCCAGCAGTTACGGGGAATGGAATGAGCAGTTCTTC
TRBV4-2	TRBJ1-1	many	NA	CASSQVPDSNTEAFF	TGTGCCAGCAGCCAAGTTCCGGACTCGAACACTGAAGCTTTCTTT
TRBV7-6	TRBJ1-3	NA	NA	CASSLFRRAGSGNTIYF	TGTGCCAGCAGCTTGTTCCGTCGCGCGGGCTCTGGAAACACCATATATTTT
TRBV6-2/TRBV6-3	TRBJ2-7	many	NA	CASSPKDIGRTAYEQYF	TGTGCCAGCAGCCCGAAGGATATCGGGCGGACCGCCTACGAGCAGTACTTC
TRBV7-2	TRBJ2-1	NA	TRBD2	CASSWVGVASGGEQFF	TGTGCCAGCAGCTGGGTGGGTGTGGCTAGCGGGGGAGAGCAGTTCTTC
TRBV14	TRBJ2-1	few	TRBD2	CASSPRTSGEQFF	TGTGCCAGCAGCCCTCGCACTAGCGGGGAGCAGTTCTTC
TRBV4-1	TRBJ2-7	few	TRBD1	CASSQRQGALQEQYF	TGCGCCAGCAGCCAGCGACAGGGGGCATTGCAGGAGCAGTACTTC
TRBV5-1	TRBJ1-1	few	NA	CASSSGGYTEAFF	TGCGCCAGCAGCTCGGGGGGCTACACTGAAGCTTTCTTT
TRBV6-1	TRBJ2-1	NA	TRBD2	CASSEGLAGVGSYNEQFF	TGTGCCAGCAGTGAGGGACTAGCGGGAGTTGGGAGTTACAATGAGCAGTTCTTC
TRBV3-1	TRBJ1-1	few	NA	CASSQEGRVVNTEAFF	TGTGCCAGCAGCCAAGAGGGTAGGGTGGTGAACACTGAAGCTTTCTTT
TRBV2	TRBJ1-2	many	NA	CASSEVSGGYGYTF	TGTGCCAGCAGTGAAGTTTCAGGTGGCTATGGCTACACCTTC
TRBV4-1	TRBJ2-5	NA	NA	CASSQAREETQYF	TGCGCCAGCAGCCAAGCCCGAGAGGAGACCCAGTACTTC
TRBV12-3/TRBV12-4	TRBJ2-7	many	NA	CASSLDGSYEQYF	TGCGCCAGCAGCTTGGATGGCTCCTACGAGCAGTACTTC
TRBV5-6	TRBJ2-1	NA	NA	CASSLVDRPYNEQFF	TGTGCCAGCAGCTTAGTTGACCGCCCCTACAATGAGCAGTTCTTC
TRBV20-1	TRBJ2-5	few	TRBD2	CSASLAGYQETQYF	TGCAGTGCTAGCCTAGCGGGGTACCAAGAGACCCAGTACTTC
TRBV29-1	TRBJ2-7	NA	NA	CSVEEGSYEQYF	TGCAGCGTTGAAGAGGGGTCGTACGAGCAGTACTTC
TRBV5-6	TRBJ1-3	few	TRBD1	CASSWGTGFGNTIYF	TGTGCCAGCAGCTGGGGGACAGGGTTCGGAAACACCATATATTTT
TRBV12-3/TRBV12-4	TRBJ2-3	few	NA	CASYNRLDTQYF	TGTGCCAGCTATAACAGACTAGATACGCAGTATTTT
TRBV19	TRBJ1-2	NA	TRBD1	CASSPQRDSYGYTF	TGTGCCAGTAGTCCTCAGAGGGACAGCTATGGCTACACCTTC
TRBV5-1	TRBJ2-1	few	TRBD1	CASSLKPGQGYNEQFF	TGCGCCAGCAGCTTAAAGCCGGGACAGGGATACAATGAGCAGTTCTTC
TRBV3-1	TRBJ2-3	few	TRBD2	CASSAPGTSGLDTQYF	TGTGCCAGCAGCGCACCCGGGACTAGTGGATTGGATACGCAGTATTTT
TRBV12-3/TRBV12-4	TRBJ2-3	NA	TRBD2	CASSPGLGPDTQYF	TGTGCCAGCAGTCCAGGACTAGGGCCAGATACGCAGTATTTT
TRBV11-2	TRBJ2-1	many	NA	CASSFRTGEVAGMGEQFF	TGTGCCAGCAGCTTCCGGACAGGGGAGGTAGCGGGAATGGGTGAGCAGTTCTTC
TRBV5-6	TRBJ2-3	few	NA	CASNLGPDTQYF	TGTGCCAGCAACCTGGGGCCGGATACGCAGTATTTT
TRBV10-3	TRBJ2-3	many	TRBD1	CAINSGTGRGDTQYF	TGTGCCATCAACTCCGGGACAGGGAGGGGAGATACGCAGTATTTT
TRBV2	TRBJ1-2	NA	NA	CASSEGGAVRAYGYTF	TGTGCCAGCAGTGAAGGGGGGGCAGTCCGGGCATACGGCTACACCTTC
TRBV3-1	TRBJ2-2	few	NA	CASSPRTQTGELFF	TGTGCCAGCAGCCCCCGAACACAAACCGGGGAGCTGTTTTTT
TRBV20-1	TRBJ2-1	few	TRBD2	CSARGFLSSGGASNEQFF	TGCAGTGCTAGAGGTTTTCTCTCTAGCGGGGGGGCGTCTAATGAGCAGTTCTTC
TRBV27	TRBJ2-7	NA	TRBD1	CASSSQGVSYEQYF	TGTGCCAGCAGTTCGCAGGGGGTCTCCTACGAGCAGTACTTC
TRBV10-2	TRBJ2-7	few	NA	CAVQGGQTSYEQYF	TGCGCTGTCCAGGGTGGGCAGACCTCCTACGAGCAGTACTTC
TRBV9	TRBJ2-3	NA	NA	CASSVALSDTQYF	TGTGCCAGCAGCGTAGCTTTGTCAGATACGCAGTATTTT